The T cell receptor beta chain described here comes from a study of T cell responses to AZD1222 COVID-19 vaccine. Findings and limits, study-wide: At baseline, just five to seven AZD1222 recipients tested seropositive. CD4 TCRs linked to vaccination spanned spike, dominating at 160-218 and 743-854. Females made up more of the donors, who were largely white British, and clonal diversity may have come out too low. Sampling captured repertoires only after the peak T cell response.

This clone was detected once. Its antigen is not identified. Trimming removed 5 bases from V and 2 bases from J, with 12 bases in between. Germline V gives CDR1 SEHNR, CDR2 FQNEAQ (reference sequence). This CDR3 is 14 amino acids long. Produced via immunoSEQ multiplex PCR; TCRdb's table is partial and in-frame only. The sample yields about 97,000 clones, about nine tenths seen once. The gene calls are TRBV7-9 and TRBJ2-5; D is undetermined. The starting material was peripheral blood, obtained on day 0 of AZD1222 vaccination. The sequence derives from an adult in good health. CDR3 DNA: TGTGCCAGCAGCCCAGTTCGAGGACAAGAGACCCAGTACTTC. Its translation: CASSPVRGQETQYF.